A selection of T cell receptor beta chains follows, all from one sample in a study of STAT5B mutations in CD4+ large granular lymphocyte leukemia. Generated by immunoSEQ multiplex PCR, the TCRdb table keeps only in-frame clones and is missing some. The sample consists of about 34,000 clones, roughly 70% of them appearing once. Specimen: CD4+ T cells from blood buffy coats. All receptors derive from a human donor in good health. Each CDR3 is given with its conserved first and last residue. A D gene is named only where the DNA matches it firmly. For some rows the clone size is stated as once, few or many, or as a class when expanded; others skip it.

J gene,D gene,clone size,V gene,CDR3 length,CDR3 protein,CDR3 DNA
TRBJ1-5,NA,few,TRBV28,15,CASSVALGSNQPQHF,TGTGCCAGCAGTGTCGCTTTGGGCTCTAATCAGCCCCAGCATTTT
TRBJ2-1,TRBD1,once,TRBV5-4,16,CASSLALGQGANEQFF,TGTGCCAGCAGCTTGGCCTTGGGACAGGGGGCGAATGAGCAGTTCTTC
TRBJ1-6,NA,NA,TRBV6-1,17,CASSEGGLPVGNSPLHF,TGTGCCAGCAGTGAAGGGGGGCTTCCTGTTGGGAATTCACCCCTCCACTTT
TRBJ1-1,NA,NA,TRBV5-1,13,CASSRALNTEAFF,TGCGCCAGCAGCCGGGCCCTCAACACTGAAGCTTTCTTT
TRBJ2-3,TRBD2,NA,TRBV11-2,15,CASSAGLGESDTQYF,TGTGCCAGCAGCGCGGGACTAGGGGAATCAGATACGCAGTATTTT
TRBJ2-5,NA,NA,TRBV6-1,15,CASSEALRGWETQYF,TGTGCCAGCAGTGAAGCGCTTCGTGGCTGGGAGACCCAGTACTTC
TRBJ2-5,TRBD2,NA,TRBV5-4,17,CASSLGTSGRFQETQYF,TGTGCCAGCAGCTTGGGTACTAGCGGGAGATTCCAAGAGACCCAGTACTTC
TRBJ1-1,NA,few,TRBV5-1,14,CASSLVQQDTEAFF,TGCGCCAGCAGCTTGGTCCAGCAGGACACTGAAGCTTTCTTT
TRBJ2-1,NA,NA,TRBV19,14,CASSIKGLFNEQFF,TGTGCCAGTAGTATAAAGGGTTTGTTTAATGAGCAGTTCTTC
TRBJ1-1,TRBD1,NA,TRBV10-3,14,CAISEGLQGDEAFF,TGTGCCATCAGTGAGGGGTTACAGGGGGATGAAGCTTTCTTT
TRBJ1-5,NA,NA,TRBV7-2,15,CASSLARASNQPQHF,TGTGCCAGCAGCTTAGCGCGGGCAAGCAATCAGCCCCAGCATTTT
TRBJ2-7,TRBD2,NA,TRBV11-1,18,CASSPGVLAGVSSYEQYF,TGTGCCAGCAGCCCTGGTGTACTAGCGGGAGTTTCCTCCTACGAGCAGTACTTC